Listed here are 17 T cell receptor beta chains from one sample, sequenced in a study of radiotherapy plus CTLA-4 blockade in lung cancer. Sequencing used immunoSEQ multiplex PCR; TCRdb keeps in-frame clones, though not all of them. The sample has tens of thousands of clones; roughly 77% are singletons. The sample consisted of peripheral blood, taken from a patient treated with radiotherapy plus ipilimumab. The receptors stem from a human donor with non-small cell lung cancer who had a complete response to radiotherapy plus ipilimumab.

The chain has TRBV5-4 and TRBJ1-2; weak D call: TRBD1 (5 bases). This CDR3 is 14 amino acids long. V shed 4 bases and J shed 0 bases, with 10 bases lying between them. CDR1 and CDR2 (germline): SGHNT, YYREEE (reference sequence). Written as DNA, the CDR3 is TGTGCCAGCAGCCCAGACAGAGCTAACTATGGCTACACCTTC. Amino acids: CASSPDRANYGYTF.

V gene TRBV6-5 combines with J gene TRBJ1-1; no clear D. V dropped 8 bases and J dropped 1 base, with 11 bases sitting between them. The CDR3 length is 13 residues. Looked up from germline, CDR1 is MNHEY and CDR2 is SVGAGI. CDR3 protein: CASRGQSNTEAFF. The CDR3 DNA is TGTGCCAGCCGCGGGCAGTCGAACACTGAAGCTTTCTTT.

The chain employs TRBV4-1 and TRBJ1-3; no definite D call. The germline V gene has CDR1 MGHRA and CDR2 YSYEKL. The CDR3 is 13 residues long. Trimming left V 4 bases short and J 3 bases short, with 7 bases between. CDR3 sequence reads: CASSPHSGNTIYF. The CDR3 region has the DNA TGCGCCAGCAGCCCCCACAGTGGAAACACCATATATTTT.

The genes are TRBV5-1 and TRBJ2-5, with TRBD1 matching 7 bases. Germline trimming cut 3 bases from V and 7 bases from J; bases unmatched to any gene: 9. The germline CDR1 and CDR2 sequences are SGHRS and YFSETQ. The CDR3 loop spans 14 amino acids. The CDR3 is CASSSRQGSGTQYF. CDR3 bases: TGCGCCAGCAGCTCAAGACAGGGATCGGGGACCCAGTACTTC.

By sample share, this clone is medium-sized. One end of the junction varies from germline; a read error may be responsible. The chain links TRBV12-5 to TRBJ1-3; D remains unclear. The CDR3 covers 15 residues. The V gene's germline CDR1 is LGHNT and CDR2 FRNRAP. The chain's CDR3 is CASALPRFSGNTIYF. The CDR3 region has the DNA TGTGCTAGTGCTTTGCCTCGGTTCTCTGGAAACACCATATATTTT. The full variable domain, with the rest looked up from reference TRBV12-5 and TRBJ1-3, is DARVTQTPRHKVTEMGQEVTMRCQPILGHNTVFWYRQTMMQGLELLAYFRNRAPLDDSGMPKDRFSAEMPDATLATLKIQPSEPRDSAVYFCASALPRFSGNTIYFGEGSWLTVV.

This clone occurred once. V and J are TRBV7-8 and TRBJ1-1; no reliable D call. CDR1 and CDR2 from the germline V gene are SGHVS and FQNEAQ. V lost 1 base and J lost 1, with 7 bases in between. The CDR3 consists of 14 residues. The CDR3 DNA reads as TGTGCCAGCAGCTTAGTATCAGGGAACACTGAAGCTTTCTTT. Amino acid sequence: CASSLVSGNTEAFF. Drawing the rest from reference TRBV7-8 and TRBJ1-1, the complete variable domain is GAGVSQSPRYKVAKRGQDVALRCDPISGHVSLFWYQQALGQGPEFLTYFQNEAQLDKSGLPSDRFFAERPEGSVSTLKIQRTQQEDSAVYLCASSLVSGNTEAFFGQGTRLTVV.

This clone has only a few counts. V usage is TRBV2 and J usage is TRBJ1-3, with D possibly TRBD1 on 6 matching bases. The germline gives CDR1 SNHLY, CDR2 FYNNEI. Trimming cost V 8 bases and J 0 bases, with 17 bases left between them. The CDR3 runs to 16 residues. CDR3 in DNA: TGTGCCAGCGGAGGACAGCGACTTAACTCTGGAAACACCATATATTTT. Translated: CASGGQRLNSGNTIYF. Drawing the rest from reference TRBV2 and TRBJ1-3, the complete variable domain is EPEVTQTPSHQVTQMGQEVILRCVPISNHLYFYWYRQILGQKVEFLVSFYNNEISEKSEIFDDQFSVERPDGSNFTLKIRSTKLEDSAMYFCASGGQRLNSGNTIYFGEGSWLTVV.

The V gene is TRBV10-3, the J gene TRBJ2-7; no definite D call. Trimming cost V 0 bases and J 3 bases, with 9 bases left between them. The CDR3 sequence is 14 residues long. Germline V gives CDR1 ENHRY, CDR2 SYGVKD. The CDR3, as DNA: TGTGCCATCAGTGAGTCGATGGCCAACTACGAGCAGTACGTC. It codes for CAISESMANYEQYV.

The CDR3 bases are TGCAGCGTTGTCCCTAGCGGGGGGACCTCCTACAATGAGCAGTTCTTC. Its protein product is CSVVPSGGTSYNEQFF. The chain has TRBV29-1 and TRBJ2-1, with 11 bases that match TRBD2. J was trimmed by 0 bases and V by 4 bases; bases with no gene match: 5. The CDR3 covers 16 residues. Germline loops: CDR1 SQVTM, CDR2 ANQGSEA.

The sample holds a few counts of this clone. The V call is TRBV7-2, the J call TRBJ2-2; 9 bases match TRBD2. With V trimmed by 5 bases and J by 3 bases, 10 bases remained unmatched. Germline V CDR1 and CDR2: SGHTA, FQGNSA. This CDR3 has 17 amino acids. In DNA form, the CDR3 reads TGTGCCAGCAGCCGCCGCGGCGGGGGGGTACACACCGGGGAGCTGTTTTTT. Its translation is CASSRRGGGVHTGELFF.

The chain is built from TRBV10-1 and TRBJ2-3, with TRBD1 identical over 7 bases. CDR1 WNHNN and CDR2 SYGVQD come from the germline V gene (reference sequence). This CDR3 spans 13 amino acids. Trimming took 1 base from V and 5 from J; bases not matched to a gene: 0. CDR3 sequence (DNA): TGCGCCAGCAGTGAGTACAGGGGAGATACGCAGTATTTT. This translates into CASSEYRGDTQYF.

The V and J genes are TRBV6-5 and TRBJ1-1; 8 bases are shared with TRBD1. Germline loops: CDR1 MNHEY, CDR2 SVGAGI. The CDR3 has 13 amino acids. Trimming at V came to 6 bases and at J to 11 bases, leaving 11 bases not matched to a gene. The CDR3 region has the DNA TGTGCCAGCAGGCCAGGGGGCGACCGCATCGCTTTCTTT. Its protein product is CASRPGGDRIAFF.

The rearrangement joins TRBV6-5 to TRBJ2-5, with TRBD1 identical over 9 bases. The CDR3 is 15 amino acids. The J segment lost 5 bases and the V segment lost 6 bases, leaving 10 bases of the junction unmatched. Germline CDR1 reads MNHEY; CDR2 reads SVGAGI. The CDR3 coding sequence is TGTGCCAGCAGCCCACAGGGGGCGACTGGGGAGACCCAGTACTTC. It specifies CASSPQGATGETQYF.

V and J are TRBV4-3 and TRBJ2-1; 10 nucleotides align to TRBD2. This CDR3 has 15 amino acids. Germline lookup yields CDR1 LGHNA and CDR2 YSLEER. The V segment lost 3 bases and the J segment 7 bases; nucleotides outside the gene matches: 6. CDR3 coding DNA: TGCGCCAGCAGCCAGCTAGCGGGGGCGGGGAATGAGCAGTTCTTC. It yields the protein CASSQLAGAGNEQFF.

The chain carries TRBV5-1 and TRBJ2-7, with TRBD2 matching 8 bases. The CDR3 loop spans 14 amino acids. Germline V CDR1 and CDR2: SGHRS, YFSETQ. Trimming took 4 bases from V and 4 from J; bases not matched to a gene: 7. CDR3 in amino acids: CASSTGLAPYEQYV. The CDR3 coding sequence is TGCGCCAGCAGCACAGGACTAGCACCATACGAGCAGTACGTC.

The chain joins TRBV5-6 to TRBJ2-7, with TRBD1 matching over 7 bases. The germline gives CDR1 SGHDT, CDR2 YYEEEE. The CDR3 consists of 14 residues. The V and J ends lost 4 bases and 3 bases, in that order; junction bases with no gene match: 7. The CDR3 spells CASSARDSYYEQYV. The CDR3 bases are TGTGCCAGCAGCGCCCGGGACAGCTACTACGAGCAGTACGTC.

J is TRBJ1-1 and V is TRBV5-6; TRBD1 agrees at 8 bases. Germline V CDR1 and CDR2: SGHDT, YYEEEE. Trimming cost V 1 base and J 7 bases; bases outside gene matches: 9. The CDR3 consists of 15 residues. The CDR3 region is CASSLRTLGQGEAFF. The CDR3 DNA is TGTGCCAGCAGCTTGAGAACTCTAGGACAGGGTGAAGCTTTCTTT.